This T cell receptor beta chain derives from a study of T cells expressing NK-cell markers. TCRdb re-analyzed the 5' RACE reads; it lists each CDR3 protein once, without DNA. The sample table sets out about 260,000 distinct CDR3 sequences. This CDR3 comprises 18 residues. The germline gives CDR1 GTSNPN, CDR2 SVGIG (reference sequence). Sequencing used blood T cells: a sorted CD56 or NKG2C T cell subset, CD4+ or CD8+ T cells, or bulk PBMC T cells (not recorded which). This clonotype was sampled from a man between 18 and 35 years old in good health. The chain is built from TRBV30 and TRBJ1-3; TCRdb reports TRBD1, a call that lacks DNA to check it against. CDR3 loop: CAWSAGTGLILSGNTIYF.